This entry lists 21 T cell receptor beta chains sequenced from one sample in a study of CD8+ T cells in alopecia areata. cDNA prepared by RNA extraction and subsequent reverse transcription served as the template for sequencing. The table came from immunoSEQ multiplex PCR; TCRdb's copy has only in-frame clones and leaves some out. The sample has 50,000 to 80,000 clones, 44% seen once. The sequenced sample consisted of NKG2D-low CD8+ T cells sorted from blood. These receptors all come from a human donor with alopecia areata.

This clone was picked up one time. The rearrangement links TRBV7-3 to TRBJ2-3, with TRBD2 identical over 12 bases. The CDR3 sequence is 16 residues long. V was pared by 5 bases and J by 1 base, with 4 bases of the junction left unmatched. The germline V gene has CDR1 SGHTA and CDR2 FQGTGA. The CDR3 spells CASSPRLAGGTDTQYF. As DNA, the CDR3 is TGTGCCAGCAGCCCCCGACTAGCGGGGGGCACAGATACGCAGTATTTT.

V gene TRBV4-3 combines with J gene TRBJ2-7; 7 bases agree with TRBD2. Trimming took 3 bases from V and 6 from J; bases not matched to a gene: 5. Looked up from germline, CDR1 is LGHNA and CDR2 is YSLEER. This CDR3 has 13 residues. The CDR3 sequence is CASSQAGEGEQYF. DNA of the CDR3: TGCGCCAGCAGCCAGGCGGGAGAGGGCGAGCAGTACTTC.

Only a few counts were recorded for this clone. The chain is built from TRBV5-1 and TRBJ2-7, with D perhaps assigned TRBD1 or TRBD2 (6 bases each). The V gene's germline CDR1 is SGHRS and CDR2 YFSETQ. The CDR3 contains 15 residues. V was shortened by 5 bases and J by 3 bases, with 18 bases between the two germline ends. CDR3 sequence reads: CASSSPRDTVYEQYF. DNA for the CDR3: TGCGCCAGCAGTTCGCCGCGGGACACGGTCTACGAGCAGTACTTC.

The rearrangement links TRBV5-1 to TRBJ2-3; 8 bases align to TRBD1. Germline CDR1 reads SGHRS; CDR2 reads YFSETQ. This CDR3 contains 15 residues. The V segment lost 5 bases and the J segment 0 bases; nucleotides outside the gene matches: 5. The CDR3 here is CASRLRDRSTDTQYF. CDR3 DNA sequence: TGCGCCAGCAGACTCCGGGACAGGAGCACAGATACGCAGTATTTT. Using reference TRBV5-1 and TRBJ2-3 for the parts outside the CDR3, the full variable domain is KAGVTQTPRYLIKTRGQQVTLSCSPISGHRSVSWYQQTPGQGLQFLFEYFSETQRNKGNFPGRFSGRQFSNSRSEMNVSTLELGDSALYLCASRLRDRSTDTQYFGPGTRLTVL.

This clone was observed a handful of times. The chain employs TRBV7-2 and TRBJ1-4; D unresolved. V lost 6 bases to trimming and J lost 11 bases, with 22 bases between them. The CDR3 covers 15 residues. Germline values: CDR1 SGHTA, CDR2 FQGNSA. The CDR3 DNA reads TGTGCCAGCAGGTCCCATGACTGGGGTGAAGGGAAACTGTTTTTT. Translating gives CASRSHDWGEGKLFF.

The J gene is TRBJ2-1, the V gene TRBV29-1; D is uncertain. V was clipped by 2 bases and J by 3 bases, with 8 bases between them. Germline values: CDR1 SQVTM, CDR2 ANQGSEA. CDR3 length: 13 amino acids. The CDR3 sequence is CSVETNNYNEQFF. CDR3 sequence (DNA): TGCAGCGTTGAAACGAACAACTACAATGAGCAGTTCTTC.

The CDR3 loop reads CASQGEATQYF. The CDR3 DNA reads as TGTGCCAGTCAGGGGGAAGCGACCCAGTACTTC. The rearrangement joins TRBV27 to TRBJ2-5; 7 nucleotides match TRBD1. Germline V lookup: CDR1 MNHEY, CDR2 SMNVEV (reference sequence). V lost 9 bases and J lost 7; bases outside the gene matches: 5. The CDR3 spans 11 residues.

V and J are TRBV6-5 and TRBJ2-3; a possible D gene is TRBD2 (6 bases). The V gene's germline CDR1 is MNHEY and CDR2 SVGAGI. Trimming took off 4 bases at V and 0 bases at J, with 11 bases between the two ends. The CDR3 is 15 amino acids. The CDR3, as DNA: TGTGCCAGCAGTTGGCGGGGCCCTAGCACAGATACGCAGTATTTT. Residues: CASSWRGPSTDTQYF.

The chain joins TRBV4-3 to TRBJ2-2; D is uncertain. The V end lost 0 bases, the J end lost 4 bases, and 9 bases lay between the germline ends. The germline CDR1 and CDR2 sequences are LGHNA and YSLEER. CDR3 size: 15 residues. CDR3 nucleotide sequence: TGCGCCAGCAGCCAAGATCTCGGTGGCACCGGGGAGCTGTTTTTT. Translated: CASSQDLGGTGELFF.

The CDR3 region has the DNA TGTGCCAGCAGCCGAACGACTAGCGGGCAAGAGACCCAGTACTTC. Its protein is CASSRTTSGQETQYF. The chain has TRBV6-5 and TRBJ2-5, with 10 bases fitting TRBD2. CDR1 is MNHEY, CDR2 SVGAGI, per germline. There are 15 residues in the CDR3. Losses at the gene ends were 6 bases for V and 2 bases for J; bases not matched to a gene: 6.

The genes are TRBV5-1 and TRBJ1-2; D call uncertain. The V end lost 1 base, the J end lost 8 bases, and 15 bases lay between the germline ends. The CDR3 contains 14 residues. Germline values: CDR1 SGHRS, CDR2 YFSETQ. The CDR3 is CASSLHQVPGGYTF. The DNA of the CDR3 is TGCGCCAGCAGCTTGCACCAGGTACCGGGAGGCTACACCTTC.

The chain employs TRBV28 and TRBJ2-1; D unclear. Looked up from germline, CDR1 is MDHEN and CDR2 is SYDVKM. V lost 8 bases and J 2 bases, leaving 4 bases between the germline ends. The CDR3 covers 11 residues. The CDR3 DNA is TGTGCCAGCCATACCTACAATGAGCAGTTCTTC. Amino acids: CASHTYNEQFF.

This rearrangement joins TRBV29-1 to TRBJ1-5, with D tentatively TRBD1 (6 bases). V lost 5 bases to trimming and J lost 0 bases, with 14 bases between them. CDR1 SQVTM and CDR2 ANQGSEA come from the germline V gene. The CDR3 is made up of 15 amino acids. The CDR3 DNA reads TGCAGCGTTCTACTGACAGGCAATAGCAATCAGCCCCAGCATTTT. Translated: CSVLLTGNSNQPQHF. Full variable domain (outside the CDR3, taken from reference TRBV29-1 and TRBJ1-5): SAVISQKPSRDICQRGTSLTIQCQVDSQVTMMFWYRQQPGQSLTLIATANQGSEATYESGFVIDKFPISRPNLTFSTLTVSNMSPEDSSIYLCSVLLTGNSNQPQHFGDGTRLSIL.

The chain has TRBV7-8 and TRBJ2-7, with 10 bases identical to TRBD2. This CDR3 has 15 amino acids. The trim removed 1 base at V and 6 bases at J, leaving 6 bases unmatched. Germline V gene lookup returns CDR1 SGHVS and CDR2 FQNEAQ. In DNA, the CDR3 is TGTGCCAGCAGCTTAGGCTCTAGCGGGAGCCCCGAGCAGTACTTC. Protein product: CASSLGSSGSPEQYF. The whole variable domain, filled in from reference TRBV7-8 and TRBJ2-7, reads GAGVSQSPRYKVAKRGQDVALRCDPISGHVSLFWYQQALGQGPEFLTYFQNEAQLDKSGLPSDRFFAERPEGSVSTLKIQRTQQEDSAVYLCASSLGSSGSPEQYFGPGTRLTVT.

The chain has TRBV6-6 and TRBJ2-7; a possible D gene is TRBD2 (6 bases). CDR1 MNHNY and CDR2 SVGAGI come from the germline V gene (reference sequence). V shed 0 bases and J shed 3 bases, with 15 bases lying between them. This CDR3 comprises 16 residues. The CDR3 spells CASSYSKAGPSYEQYF. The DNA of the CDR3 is TGTGCCAGCAGTTACTCGAAGGCGGGACCCAGCTACGAGCAGTACTTC.

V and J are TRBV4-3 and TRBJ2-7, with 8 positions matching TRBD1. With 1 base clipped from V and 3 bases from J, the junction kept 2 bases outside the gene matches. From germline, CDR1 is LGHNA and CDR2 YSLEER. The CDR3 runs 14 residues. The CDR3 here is CASSQVDRGYEQYF. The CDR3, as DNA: TGCGCCAGCAGCCAAGTTGACAGGGGCTACGAGCAGTACTTC.

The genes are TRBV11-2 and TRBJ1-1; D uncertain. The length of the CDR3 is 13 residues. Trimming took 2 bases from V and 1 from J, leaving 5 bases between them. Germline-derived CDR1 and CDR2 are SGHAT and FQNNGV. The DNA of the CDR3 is TGTGCCAGCAGCTTATACAGGAACACTGAAGCTTTCTTT. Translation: CASSLYRNTEAFF. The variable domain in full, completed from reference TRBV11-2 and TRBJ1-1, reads EAGVAQSPRYKIIEKRQSVAFWCNPISGHATLYWYQQILGQGPKLLIQFQNNGVVDDSQLPKDRFSAERLKGVDSTLKIQPAKLEDSAVYLCASSLYRNTEAFFGQGTRLTVV.

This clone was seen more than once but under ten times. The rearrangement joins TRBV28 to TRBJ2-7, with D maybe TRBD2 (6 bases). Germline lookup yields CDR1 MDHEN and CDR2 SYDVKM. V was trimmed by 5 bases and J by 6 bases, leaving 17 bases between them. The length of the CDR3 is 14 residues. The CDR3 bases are TGTGCCAGCAGTCCACGGGACTCCGGGCGCGAGCAGTACTTC. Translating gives CASSPRDSGREQYF.

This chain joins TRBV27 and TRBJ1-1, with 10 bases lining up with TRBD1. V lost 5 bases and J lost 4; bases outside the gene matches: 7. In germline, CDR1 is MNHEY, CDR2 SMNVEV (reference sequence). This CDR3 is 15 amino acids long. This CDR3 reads CASSLETGGGTEAFF. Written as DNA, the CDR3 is TGTGCCAGCAGTCTAGAGACAGGGGGCGGCACTGAAGCTTTCTTT.

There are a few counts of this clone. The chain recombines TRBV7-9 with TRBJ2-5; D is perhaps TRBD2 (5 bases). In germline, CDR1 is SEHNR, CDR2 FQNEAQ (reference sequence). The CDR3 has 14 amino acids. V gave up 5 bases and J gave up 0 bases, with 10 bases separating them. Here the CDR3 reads CASSPWTDQETQYF. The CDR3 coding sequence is TGTGCCAGCAGCCCCTGGACTGACCAAGAGACCCAGTACTTC.

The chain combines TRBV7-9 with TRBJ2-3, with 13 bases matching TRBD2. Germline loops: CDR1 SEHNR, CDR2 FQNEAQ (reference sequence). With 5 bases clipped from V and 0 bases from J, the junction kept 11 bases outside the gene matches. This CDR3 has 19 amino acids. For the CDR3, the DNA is TGTGCCAGCAGCGTGCGTACTAGCGGGGGGGTGTGGAGCACAGATACGCAGTATTTT. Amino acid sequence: CASSVRTSGGVWSTDTQYF.